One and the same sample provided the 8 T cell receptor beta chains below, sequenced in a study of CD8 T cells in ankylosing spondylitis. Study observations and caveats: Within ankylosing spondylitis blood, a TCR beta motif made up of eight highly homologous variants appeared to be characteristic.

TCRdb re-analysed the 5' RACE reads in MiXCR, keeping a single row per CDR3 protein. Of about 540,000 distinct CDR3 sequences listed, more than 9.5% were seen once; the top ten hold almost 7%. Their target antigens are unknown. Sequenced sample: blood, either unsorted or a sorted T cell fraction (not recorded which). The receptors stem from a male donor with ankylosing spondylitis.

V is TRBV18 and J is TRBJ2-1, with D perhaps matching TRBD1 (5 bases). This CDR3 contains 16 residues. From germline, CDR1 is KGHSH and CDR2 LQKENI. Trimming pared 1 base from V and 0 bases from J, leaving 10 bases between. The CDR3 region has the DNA TGTGCCAGCTCACCACGGGGCTTGAGCTCCTACAATGAGCAGTTCTTC. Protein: CASSPRGLSSYNEQFF.

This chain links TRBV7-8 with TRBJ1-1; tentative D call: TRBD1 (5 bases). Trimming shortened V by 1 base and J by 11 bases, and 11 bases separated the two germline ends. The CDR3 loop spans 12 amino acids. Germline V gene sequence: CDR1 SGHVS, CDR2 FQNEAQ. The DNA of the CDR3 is TGTGCCAGCAGCTTAGGGGGCCCTAGGGCTTTCTTT. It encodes CASSLGGPRAFF.

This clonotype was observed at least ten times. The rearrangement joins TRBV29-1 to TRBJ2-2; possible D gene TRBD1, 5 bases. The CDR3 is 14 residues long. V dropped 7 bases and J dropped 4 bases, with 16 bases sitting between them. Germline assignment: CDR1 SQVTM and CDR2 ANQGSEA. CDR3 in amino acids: CSALGHSFTGELFF. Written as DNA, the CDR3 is TGCAGCGCCCTGGGGCACTCCTTCACCGGGGAGCTGTTTTTT.

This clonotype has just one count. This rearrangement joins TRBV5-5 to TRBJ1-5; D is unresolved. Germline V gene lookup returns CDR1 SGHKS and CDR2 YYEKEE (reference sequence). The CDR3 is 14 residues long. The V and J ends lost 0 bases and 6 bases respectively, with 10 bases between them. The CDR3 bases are TGTGCCAGCAGCTTGGCTCAGGTGGTTCAGCCCCAGCATTTT. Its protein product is CASSLAQVVQPQHF.

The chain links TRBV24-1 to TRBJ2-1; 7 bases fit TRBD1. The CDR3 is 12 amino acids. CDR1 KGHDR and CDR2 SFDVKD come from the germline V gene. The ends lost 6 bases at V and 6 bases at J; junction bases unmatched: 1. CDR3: CATSYRGNEQFF. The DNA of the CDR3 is TGTGCCACCAGTTACAGGGGCAATGAGCAGTTCTTC.

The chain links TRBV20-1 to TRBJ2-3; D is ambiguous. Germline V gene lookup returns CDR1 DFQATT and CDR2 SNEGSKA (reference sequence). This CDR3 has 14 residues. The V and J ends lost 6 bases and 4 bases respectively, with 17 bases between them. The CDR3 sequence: CSAPTGSFADTQYF. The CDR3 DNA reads TGCAGTGCCCCAACTGGCTCATTTGCAGATACGCAGTATTTT.

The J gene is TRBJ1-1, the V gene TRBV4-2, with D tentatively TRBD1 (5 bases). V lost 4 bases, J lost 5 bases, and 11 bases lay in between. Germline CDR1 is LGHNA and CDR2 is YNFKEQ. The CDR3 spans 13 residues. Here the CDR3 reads CASSPNWGTEAFF. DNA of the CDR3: TGTGCCAGCAGCCCAAACTGGGGGACTGAAGCTTTCTTT.

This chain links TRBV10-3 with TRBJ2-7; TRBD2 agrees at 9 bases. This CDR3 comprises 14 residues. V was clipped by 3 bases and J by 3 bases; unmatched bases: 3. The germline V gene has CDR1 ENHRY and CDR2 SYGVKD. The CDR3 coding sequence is TGTGCCATCAGTGATGGTAGCGGGAGCTACGAGCAGTACGTC. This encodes CAISDGSGSYEQYV.